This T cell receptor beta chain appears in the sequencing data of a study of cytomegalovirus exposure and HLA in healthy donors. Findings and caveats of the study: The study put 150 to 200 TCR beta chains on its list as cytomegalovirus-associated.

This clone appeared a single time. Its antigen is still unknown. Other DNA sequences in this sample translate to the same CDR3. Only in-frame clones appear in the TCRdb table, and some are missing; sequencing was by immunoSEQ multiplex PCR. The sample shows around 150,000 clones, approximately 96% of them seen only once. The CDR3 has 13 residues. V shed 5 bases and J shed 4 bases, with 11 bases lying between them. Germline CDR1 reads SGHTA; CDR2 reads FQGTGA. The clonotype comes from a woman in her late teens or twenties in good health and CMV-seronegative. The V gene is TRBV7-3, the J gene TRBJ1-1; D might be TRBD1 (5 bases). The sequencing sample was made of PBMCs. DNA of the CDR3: TGTGCCAGCAGCCTTACGGGGGGCACTGAAGCTTTCTTT. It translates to CASSLTGGTEAFF.